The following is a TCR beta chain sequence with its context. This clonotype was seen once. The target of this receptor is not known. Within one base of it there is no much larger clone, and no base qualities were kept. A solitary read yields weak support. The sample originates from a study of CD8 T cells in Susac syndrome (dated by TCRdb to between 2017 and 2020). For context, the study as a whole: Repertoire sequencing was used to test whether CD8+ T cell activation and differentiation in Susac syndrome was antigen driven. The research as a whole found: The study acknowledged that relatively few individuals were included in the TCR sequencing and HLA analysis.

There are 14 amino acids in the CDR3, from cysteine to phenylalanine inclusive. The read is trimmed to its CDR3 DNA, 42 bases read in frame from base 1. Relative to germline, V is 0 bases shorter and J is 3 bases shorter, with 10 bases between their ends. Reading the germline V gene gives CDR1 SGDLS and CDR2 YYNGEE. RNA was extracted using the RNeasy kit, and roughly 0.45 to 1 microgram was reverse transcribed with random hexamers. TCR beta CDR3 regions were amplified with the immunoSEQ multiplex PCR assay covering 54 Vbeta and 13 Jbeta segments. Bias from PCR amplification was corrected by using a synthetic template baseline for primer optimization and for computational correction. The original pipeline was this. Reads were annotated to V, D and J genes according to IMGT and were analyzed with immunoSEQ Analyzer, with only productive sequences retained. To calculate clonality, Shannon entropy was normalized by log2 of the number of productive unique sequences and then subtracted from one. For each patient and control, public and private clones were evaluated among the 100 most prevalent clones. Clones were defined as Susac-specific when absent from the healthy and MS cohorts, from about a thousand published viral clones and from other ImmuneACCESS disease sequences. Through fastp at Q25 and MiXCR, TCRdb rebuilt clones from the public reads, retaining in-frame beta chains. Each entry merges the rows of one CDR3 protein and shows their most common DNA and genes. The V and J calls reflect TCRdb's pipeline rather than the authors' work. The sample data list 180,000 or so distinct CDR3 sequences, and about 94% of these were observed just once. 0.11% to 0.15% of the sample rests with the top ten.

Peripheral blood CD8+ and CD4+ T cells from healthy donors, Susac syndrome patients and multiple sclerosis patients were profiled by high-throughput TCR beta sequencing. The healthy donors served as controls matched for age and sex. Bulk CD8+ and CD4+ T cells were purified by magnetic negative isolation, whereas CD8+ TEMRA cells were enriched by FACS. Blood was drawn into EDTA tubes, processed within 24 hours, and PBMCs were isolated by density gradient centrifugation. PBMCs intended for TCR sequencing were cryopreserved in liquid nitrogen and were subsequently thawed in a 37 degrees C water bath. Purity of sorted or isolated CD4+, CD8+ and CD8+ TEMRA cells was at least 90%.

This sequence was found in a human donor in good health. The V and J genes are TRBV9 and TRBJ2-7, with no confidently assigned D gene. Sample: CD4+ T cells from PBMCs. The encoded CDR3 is CASSVDLGGYEQYF. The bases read TGTGCCAGCAGCGTAGATCTAGGCGGCTACGAGCAGTACTTC.